This TCR beta chain was found in a study of CD8 T cells in ankylosing spondylitis. The study's findings and limits: A TCR beta motif of 7 to 9 highly homologous variants seemed to mark ankylosing spondylitis blood.

TCRdb called the 5' RACE reads again in MiXCR, with one record for every CDR3 protein. This table has roughly 700,000 distinct CDR3 sequences, 15% to 20% appearing once. This clonotype was counted a few times. Its antigen is not known. The germline V gene encodes CDR1 SGHRS and CDR2 YFSETQ. The CDR3 contains 16 residues. V shed 0 bases and J shed 0 bases, with 10 bases lying between them. Sequencing was performed on blood, either unsorted or a sorted T cell fraction (not recorded which). The V and J genes are TRBV5-1 and TRBJ2-4; weak D call: TRBD2 (5 bases). The TCR was taken from a male donor with ankylosing spondylitis. CDR3 coding DNA: TGCGCCAGCAGCTTGGCCGAAGGACTAGCCAAAAACATTCAGTACTTC. It codes for CASSLAEGLAKNIQYF.